The T cell receptor (beta chain) under discussion was sequenced for a study of vaccination and CD4 T cells after COVID-19. This CDR3 has 14 amino acids. Germline V CDR1 and CDR2: SGHAT, FQNNGV. Trimming pared 0 bases from V and 9 bases from J, leaving 14 bases between. An Oncomine TCR Beta short-read assay was used to sequence the DNA from cultured CD4+ T cells. TCRdb recomputed calls from the PCR reads with MiXCR, one row per CDR3 protein. This table has around 20,000 distinct CDR3 sequences, about 32% appearing once. This clonotype has only a few counts. Its target is unknown. Treatment noted: roughly 10-day PBMC culture with coronavirus spike peptide pools or control peptides (ViraFEST assay).

The clonotype was recovered from a human donor with COVID-19. Sequenced sample: cultured CD4+ T cells from blood. The V call is TRBV11-2, the J call TRBJ1-2; D not certain. CDR3 sequence (DNA): TGTGCCAGCAGCTTAGACCCCAAGGAAAGGAGCTACACCTTC. This gives the protein CASSLDPKERSYTF.